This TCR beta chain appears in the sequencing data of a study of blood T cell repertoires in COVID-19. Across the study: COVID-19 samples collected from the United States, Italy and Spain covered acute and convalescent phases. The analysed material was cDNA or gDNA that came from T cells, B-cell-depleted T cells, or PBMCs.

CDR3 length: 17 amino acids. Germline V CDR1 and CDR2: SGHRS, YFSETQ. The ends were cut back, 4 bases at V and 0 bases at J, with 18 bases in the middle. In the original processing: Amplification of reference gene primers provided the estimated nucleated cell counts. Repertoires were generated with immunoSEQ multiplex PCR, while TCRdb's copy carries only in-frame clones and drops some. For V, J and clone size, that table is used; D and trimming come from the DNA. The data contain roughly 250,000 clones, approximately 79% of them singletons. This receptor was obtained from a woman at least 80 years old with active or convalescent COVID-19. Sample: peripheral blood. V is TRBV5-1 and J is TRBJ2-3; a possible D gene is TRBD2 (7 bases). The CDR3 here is CASSPEYGGPSTDTQYF. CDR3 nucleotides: TGCGCCAGCAGCCCGGAATACGGGGGGCCAAGCACAGATACGCAGTATTTT.